Listed below are T cell receptor beta chains from one sample, sequenced in a study of T cell repertoires in cytomegalovirus infection. These receptors' targets are unknown. TCRdb itself ran the reads through MiXCR, one entry per CDR3 protein. The sample consists of some 920,000 distinct CDR3 sequences, about a third of them appearing once. The material sequenced was cultured CD8+ T cells from PBMCs, taken from culture after CMV antigen stimulation. These receptors were collected from a human donor in good health (CMV status not recorded). Some clones in this sample may be carry-over from other donors' samples. CDR3s include the opening cysteine and the closing phenylalanine or tryptophan. The D gene is left open where the match is weak. Only some rows state a clone size, as once, few, many or a class for expanded clones.

d_call,j_call,clone_size,v_call,cdr3_nt,cdr3_aa
.,TRBJ1-2,few,TRBV24-1,TGTGCCACCAGTGACTCCTATGGCTACACCTTC,CATSDSYGYTF
.,TRBJ2-5,once,TRBV6-6,TGTGCCAGCAGTTACTCGATAACGTCAGGGGCCGTCCAAGAGACCCAGTACTTC,CASSYSITSGAVQETQYF
TRBD1,TRBJ2-5,few,TRBV10-3,TGTGCCATCAGTGAGTCGGGGAACAGGGGCCGCCAAGAGACCCAGTACTTC,CAISESGNRGRQETQYF
.,TRBJ2-3,.,TRBV27,TGTGCCAGCAGTTCGGTGGGGGGAGTAGTAGATACGCAGTATTTT,CASSSVGGVVDTQYF
.,TRBJ2-7,.,TRBV7-9,TGTGCCAGCACCTCAACGGGGGTTGGAACAGGGGTCCGTACCTACGAGCAGTACTTC,CASTSTGVGTGVRTYEQYF
.,TRBJ1-1,many,TRBV19,TGTGCCAGTAGTATAGGGACGAACACTGAAGCTTTCTTT,CASSIGTNTEAFF
.,TRBJ1-1,few,TRBV10-1,TGCGCCAGCAGTGTCGCCCTGGGGGACACTGAAGCTTTCTTT,CASSVALGDTEAFF
.,TRBJ2-5,.,TRBV4-1,TGCGCCAGCAGCCAAAACAGTCTAGAGACCCAGTACTTC,CASSQNSLETQYF
.,TRBJ1-5,.,TRBV20-1,TGCAGTGCTAACGACGGATTCAATCAGCCCCAGCATTTT,CSANDGFNQPQHF
.,TRBJ2-3,.,TRBV5-5,TGTGCCAGCAGCCCGGAGGACACAGATACGCAGTATTTT,CASSPEDTDTQYF
.,TRBJ1-4,many,TRBV28,TGTGCCAGCAGTTTTGGGGGACCAGTGGATGAAAAACTGTTTTTT,CASSFGGPVDEKLFF
TRBD2,TRBJ2-1,.,TRBV29-1,TGCAGCGTTCCCGGGGTAGCGGGGGAGTACAATGAGCAGTTCTTC,CSVPGVAGEYNEQFF
.,TRBJ2-2,few,TRBV4-1,TGCGCCAGCAGCCATGCCTCCGGGGAGCTGTTTTTT,CASSHASGELFF
.,TRBJ1-1,few,TRBV28,TGTGCCACGCGAGAAAACACTGAAGCTTTCTTT,CATRENTEAFF
.,TRBJ2-1,.,TRBV3-1,TGTGCCAGCAGCCTGAGACGGCTTAGGGAGCAGTTCTTC,CASSLRRLREQFF
.,TRBJ1-2,few,TRBV27,TGTGCCAGCAGCGGGTGGTATGGCTACACCTTC,CASSGWYGYTF
.,TRBJ2-3,once,TRBV24-1,TGTGCCACCAGGGAGGGAAACACAGATACGCAGTATTTT,CATREGNTDTQYF
.,TRBJ1-5,.,TRBV27,TGTGCCAGCGGATGGGGAAGTCAGCCCCAGCATTTT,CASGWGSQPQHF
TRBD1,TRBJ1-6,.,TRBV28,TGTGCCAGCAGTTTAGGGACAGGCCGGGCTTATAATTCACCCCTCCACTTT,CASSLGTGRAYNSPLHF
TRBD1,TRBJ2-1,few,TRBV7-2,TGTGCCAGCAGCTTACGTCAGGACAGGGGCTACAATGAGCAGTTCTTC,CASSLRQDRGYNEQFF
.,TRBJ2-1,.,TRBV10-2,TGCGCCAGCAGTGAGTCAGGTCGCCCCCCACACAATGAGCAGTTCTTC,CASSESGRPPHNEQFF
TRBD1,TRBJ1-2,few,TRBV12-5,TGTGCTAGTGGACCTGACAGGGGACGCGGCTACACCTTC,CASGPDRGRGYTF
.,TRBJ2-3,once,TRBV27,TGTGCCAGCAGTCCTACGGACAGTCTAGATCGGGATACGCAGTATTTT,CASSPTDSLDRDTQYF
.,TRBJ2-2,.,TRBV5-1,TGCGCCAGCCTGGACAGTTACACCGGGGAGCTGTTTTTT,CASLDSYTGELFF
.,TRBJ2-2,few,TRBV28,TGTGCCAGCAGTTTAGTGGACCCCGGATGGGCCGGGGAGCTGTTTTTT,CASSLVDPGWAGELFF
TRBD2,TRBJ2-3,many,TRBV7-8,TGTGCCAGCATGGGGCTAGCGGGGGGGCGAGTCACAGATACGCAGTATTTT,CASMGLAGGRVTDTQYF
.,TRBJ2-1,.,TRBV6-6,TGTGCCAGCAGTTACTCGAATGCGGACTACAATGAGCAGTTCTTC,CASSYSNADYNEQFF
TRBD2,TRBJ2-3,many,TRBV7-8,TGTGCCAGCTTCCAGCGGGGGGGCATTTTAGCAGATACGCAGTATTTT,CASFQRGGILADTQYF
.,TRBJ2-3,many,TRBV7-2,TGTGCCAGCAGCTTAGACAGCACCACAGATACGCAGTATTTT,CASSLDSTTDTQYF
.,TRBJ1-1,many,TRBV7-2,TGTGCCAGCAGCCCTTACCTTCGACAGAACACTGAAGCTTTCTTT,CASSPYLRQNTEAFF
.,TRBJ1-2,few,TRBV12-3/TRBV12-4,TGTGCCAGCAGTTTAGTGACAACCCAGAGGTATGGCTACACCTTC,CASSLVTTQRYGYTF
.,TRBJ2-5,many,TRBV27,TGTGCCAGCAGCTTGCAGGGCCAAGAGACCCAGTACTTC,CASSLQGQETQYF
.,TRBJ2-5,many,TRBV7-9,TGTGCCAGCAGCTTACGGCAGGGCGGAGAGGAGACCCAGTACTTC,CASSLRQGGEETQYF
TRBD2,TRBJ2-5,few,TRBV4-1,TGCGCCAGCAGCCACCCCCCGCCGGGGGGACAAGAGACCCAGTACTTC,CASSHPPPGGQETQYF
TRBD1,TRBJ2-2,.,TRBV7-3,TGTGCCAGCAGCTTATATGCAGGGGGTGGCTACACCGGGGAGCTGTTTTTT,CASSLYAGGGYTGELFF
.,TRBJ2-1,.,TRBV28,TGTGCCAGCAGTTTAAGGGGGGGCATCTCCCACAATGAGCAGTTCTTC,CASSLRGGISHNEQFF
.,TRBJ2-1,many,TRBV6-1,TGTGCCAGCAGTGAAAAGGAGTACGGGGGACCTTACAATGAGCAGTTCTTC,CASSEKEYGGPYNEQFF
.,TRBJ1-5,many,TRBV7-2,TGTGCCAGCAGCTTAACAAATGGGGGCATGAGGCCCAATCAGCCCCAGCATTTT,CASSLTNGGMRPNQPQHF
.,TRBJ2-5,.,TRBV10-3,TGTGCCATCGGGTCTCCCGGCTGGGAGGAGACCCAGTACTTC,CAIGSPGWEETQYF
TRBD1,TRBJ2-5,.,TRBV11-2,TGTGCCAGCAGCTCACCGGGACAGGGGGCGTGGGGGACCCAGTACTTC,CASSSPGQGAWGTQYF
.,TRBJ1-1,many,TRBV7-2,TGTGCCAGCAGCTGGTTGAACACTGAAGCTTTCTTT,CASSWLNTEAFF
.,TRBJ2-5,.,TRBV2,TGTGCCAGCAGTGGAGGAGCTTGGGGGCAAGAGACCCAGTACTTC,CASSGGAWGQETQYF
TRBD2,TRBJ2-7,many,TRBV12-3/TRBV12-4,TGTGCCAGCAGTTGGGAGGGCAGAACCTACGAGCAGTACTTC,CASSWEGRTYEQYF
.,TRBJ2-7,.,TRBV4-1,TGCGCCAACAGCCAAGATACAGGGTCCAACGAGCAGTACTTC,CANSQDTGSNEQYF